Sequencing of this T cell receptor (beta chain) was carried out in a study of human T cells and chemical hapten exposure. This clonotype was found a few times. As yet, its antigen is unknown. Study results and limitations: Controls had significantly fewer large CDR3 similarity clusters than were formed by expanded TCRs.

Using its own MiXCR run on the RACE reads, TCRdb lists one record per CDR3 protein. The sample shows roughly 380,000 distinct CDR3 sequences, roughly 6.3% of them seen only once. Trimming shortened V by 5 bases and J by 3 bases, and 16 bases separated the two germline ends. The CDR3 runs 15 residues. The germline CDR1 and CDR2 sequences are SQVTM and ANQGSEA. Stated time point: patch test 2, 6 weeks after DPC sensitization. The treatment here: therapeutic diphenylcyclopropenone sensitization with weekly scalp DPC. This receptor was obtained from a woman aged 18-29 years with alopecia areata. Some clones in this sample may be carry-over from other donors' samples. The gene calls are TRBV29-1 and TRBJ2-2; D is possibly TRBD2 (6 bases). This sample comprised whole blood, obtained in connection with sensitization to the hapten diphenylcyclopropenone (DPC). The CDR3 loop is CSVTLRDSDTGELFF. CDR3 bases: TGCAGCGTTACGCTCCGGGACTCAGACACCGGGGAGCTGTTTTTT.